A selection of T cell receptor beta chains follows, all from one sample in a study of T cell responses to AZD1222 COVID-19 vaccine. Libraries were prepared by immunoSEQ multiplex PCR; TCRdb keeps only in-frame clonotypes and omits some of them. In the table there are approximately 80,000 clones, approximately 91% of which are singletons. The specimen comprised peripheral blood, sampled on day 0 of MenACWY control vaccination. The receptors originated from an adult in good health. Each CDR3 is given with its conserved first and last residue. The order of the fields is J gene, V gene, clone size, D gene, CDR3 DNA, CDR3 protein. The D gene is left open where the match is weak. Size values are once, few and many counts, or a class for expanded clones, and some rows have none.

TRBJ2-3	TRBV27	.	.	TGTGCCAGCAGTTTCTCCCCGGCATGGGGTTCGGCAGATACGCAGTATTTT	CASSFSPAWGSADTQYF
TRBJ2-3	TRBV18	.	.	TGTGCCAGCTCACCTAGGGTCGCAGATACGCAGTATTTT	CASSPRVADTQYF
TRBJ1-1	TRBV12-3/TRBV12-4	.	.	TGTGCCAGCAGTCTCTTGGGGGAAGCTTTCTTT	CASSLLGEAFF
TRBJ1-3	TRBV5-1	.	.	TGCGCCAGCACTAAAGACCCCAGCTCTGGAAACACCATATATTTT	CASTKDPSSGNTIYF
TRBJ2-3	TRBV11-3	.	.	TGTGCCAGCAGCTTAAGGGGGAGCACAGATACGCAGTATTTT	CASSLRGSTDTQYF
TRBJ1-5	TRBV6-2/TRBV6-3	.	TRBD1	TGTGCCAGCAGCCCCGGGACAGGGGGCTCTCTGAGCAATCAGCCCCAGCATTTT	CASSPGTGGSLSNQPQHF
TRBJ2-1	TRBV5-1	.	TRBD2	TGCGCCAGCAGCTACGCGACTAGCGGGATAAACAATGAGCAGTTCTTC	CASSYATSGINNEQFF
TRBJ1-6	TRBV28	.	.	TGTGCCAGCAGTCCGCCCGACAGAAATTCACCCCTCCACTTT	CASSPPDRNSPLHF
TRBJ2-3	TRBV5-1	.	.	TGCGCCAGCACCGAACGGAATATTGGGTCAGAGGCAGATACGCAGTATTTT	CASTERNIGSEADTQYF
TRBJ1-4	TRBV4-2	.	.	TGTGCCAGCAGCCCCCTCAGGGCAGGGAGGGAAAAACTGTTTTTT	CASSPLRAGREKLFF
TRBJ1-2	TRBV28	.	.	TGTGCCAGCAGTTTATGGCAAAAGGGCGCGGACTTC	CASSLWQKGADF
TRBJ1-1	TRBV10-2	.	TRBD1	TGCGCCAGCAGGACAGGGGGGATCACTGAAGCTTTCTTT	CASRTGGITEAFF
TRBJ2-2	TRBV4-1	.	TRBD2	TGCGCCAGCAGCAGATCTAGCGGGGGGGCGTTCGGGGAGCTGTTTTTT	CASSRSSGGAFGELFF
TRBJ1-6	TRBV5-4	.	.	TGTGCCAGCAGCTTGGCGGGGGTCGACAATTCACCCCTCCACTTT	CASSLAGVDNSPLHF
TRBJ2-5	TRBV7-2	.	.	TGTGCCAGCAGCTCCTCCTGGGAGTGGGAGACCCAGTACTTC	CASSSSWEWETQYF
TRBJ1-2	TRBV30	.	.	TGTGCCTGGAGCCTAGGACAGCGAGAGGGCTACACCTTC	CAWSLGQREGYTF
TRBJ1-1	TRBV29-1	.	TRBD1	TGCAGCGCGGGACAGGGAACGAACACTGAAGCTTTCTTT	CSAGQGTNTEAFF
TRBJ1-2	TRBV9	.	.	TGTGCCAGCAGCGTAGGGCCGAGCAGTGGCTACACCTTC	CASSVGPSSGYTF
TRBJ1-5	TRBV6-5	.	.	TGTGCCAGCAGTTATCGCCAGGGTGGCAATCAGCCCCAGCATTTT	CASSYRQGGNQPQHF
TRBJ1-1	TRBV14	.	.	TGTGCCAGCAGCCAAGTCCGAGGGGCGAATGCTTTCTTT	CASSQVRGANAFF
TRBJ1-1	TRBV6-5	once	.	TGTGCCAGCAGCCCCGGGGCTGCAGGGAACACTGAAGCTTTCTTT	CASSPGAAGNTEAFF
TRBJ1-4	TRBV10-3	.	.	TGTGCCATCGGAGGGGGAGCAACTAATGAAAAACTGTTTTTT	CAIGGGATNEKLFF
TRBJ1-2	TRBV5-1	.	TRBD1	TGCGCCAGCAGCATGGGACAGGGGTTTTATGGCTACACCTTC	CASSMGQGFYGYTF
TRBJ1-3	TRBV7-9	.	.	TGTGCCAGCAGCTTACCGGGGTCGGCTGGAAACACCATATATTTT	CASSLPGSAGNTIYF
TRBJ2-7	TRBV3-1/TRBV3-2	.	.	TGTGCCAGCAGCCAAGATAGGGTCTCAGGGGCCTACGAGCAGTACTTC	CASSQDRVSGAYEQYF
TRBJ2-1	TRBV6-5	.	.	TGTGCCAGCAGCACTAACTCCTACAATGAGCAGTTCTTC	CASSTNSYNEQFF
TRBJ2-2	TRBV6-5	.	.	TGTGCCAGCAGTTACTCTTCAGAGGCGAGGGAGCTGTTTTTT	CASSYSSEARELFF
TRBJ2-5	TRBV7-8	.	TRBD2	TGTGCCAGCAGCTCCGGACTAGCGGGGGGTGAGACCCAGTACTTC	CASSSGLAGGETQYF
TRBJ1-1	TRBV27	.	TRBD1	TGTGCCAGCAGTTGGACAGGGCCCACTGAAGCTTTCTTT	CASSWTGPTEAFF
TRBJ2-7	TRBV28	.	TRBD1	TGTGCCAGCCGACAGGGGTACGAGCAGTACTTC	CASRQGYEQYF
TRBJ2-3	TRBV11-2	.	.	TGTGCCAGCAGCTCAACCGGGAACCCCACAGATACGCAGTATTTT	CASSSTGNPTDTQYF
TRBJ1-1	TRBV7-8	.	.	TGTGCCAGCAGCTTAGCGGGGGGGGCGGGAGCTTTCTTT	CASSLAGGAGAFF
TRBJ1-2	TRBV6-5	.	.	TGTGCCAGCAGTTACTCTTCCGCAGGGCACTATGGCTACACCTTC	CASSYSSAGHYGYTF
TRBJ2-7	TRBV7-8	.	TRBD2	TGTGCCAGCAGCCCCGGGACTAGCGGGGGGGCGGTTTACGAGCAGTACTTC	CASSPGTSGGAVYEQYF
TRBJ1-4	TRBV9	.	.	TGTGCCAGCAGCCTTAGGGTCAAGGATGAAAAACTGTTTTTT	CASSLRVKDEKLFF
TRBJ2-5	TRBV7-9	.	.	TGTGCCAGCAGCCTCACAGGGGGGGAAAAGACCCAGTACTTC	CASSLTGGEKTQYF
TRBJ2-5	TRBV4-1	.	TRBD1	TGCGCCAGCAGCTCTGGGACAGGGTTAGAGACCCAGTACTTC	CASSSGTGLETQYF
TRBJ2-6	TRBV3-1/TRBV3-2	.	.	TGTGCCAGCAGCCAAGATCACCCTGACTCCTCTGGGGCCAACGTCCTGACTTTC	CASSQDHPDSSGANVLTF
TRBJ2-7	TRBV6-1	.	.	TGTGCCAGCAGTGAAGTAGGTCAGAGCTCCTACGAGCAGTACTTC	CASSEVGQSSYEQYF
TRBJ1-1	TRBV5-4	.	.	TGTGCCAGCAGCTTGGCTCTGCCCCCGGGCACTGAAGCTTTCTTT	CASSLALPPGTEAFF
TRBJ2-1	TRBV4-3	.	TRBD2	TGCGCCAGCAGCTTCTGGGGGACTAGCGGACACAATGAGCAGTTCTTC	CASSFWGTSGHNEQFF
TRBJ1-5	TRBV7-2	.	.	TGTGCCAGCAGCTTAGGCAGGGCGGCTAATCAGCCCCAGCATTTT	CASSLGRAANQPQHF
TRBJ1-2	TRBV15	.	TRBD1	TGTGCCACCAGCAGGGACCGACAAACAGGGGCTAACTATGGCTACACCTTC	CATSRDRQTGANYGYTF
TRBJ1-6	TRBV11-3	.	TRBD1	TGTGCCAGCACTCCGACAGGGGGCAATGGTTCACCCCTCCACTTT	CASTPTGGNGSPLHF
TRBJ1-6	TRBV9	.	TRBD1	TGTGCCAGCAGCGTAGCAGGGGGCAATGCACCCCTCCACTTT	CASSVAGGNAPLHF
TRBJ1-6	TRBV4-3	.	.	TGCGCCAGCAGCCACGACGGGACTCTGAATTCACCCCTCCACTTT	CASSHDGTLNSPLHF
TRBJ1-1	TRBV3-1/TRBV3-2	once	.	TGTGCCAGCAGCCTCCTGGACACTGAAGCTTTCTTT	CASSLLDTEAFF
TRBJ2-7	TRBV28	few	.	TGTGCCAGCAGTTTCGCTGCCTCCTACGAGCAGTACTTC	CASSFAASYEQYF
TRBJ1-5	TRBV3-1/TRBV3-2	.	.	TGTGCCAGCAGCCAAGATACGGCAGTTAATCAGCCCCAGCATTTT	CASSQDTAVNQPQHF
TRBJ1-1	TRBV6-5	.	.	TGTGCCAGCACGGCGGCTGGTAACACTGAAGCTTTCTTT	CASTAAGNTEAFF
TRBJ1-6	TRBV5-1	.	.	TGCGCCAGCAGCCGGGACGCTTCACCCCTCCACTTT	CASSRDASPLHF
TRBJ1-1	TRBV5-5	.	TRBD1	TGTGCCAGCAGCTTGAGGGACAGGGGCACTGAAGCTTTCTTT	CASSLRDRGTEAFF
TRBJ1-2	TRBV20-1	once	.	TGCAGTGCCTCGGGAGGTGGCTACACCTTC	CSASGGGYTF